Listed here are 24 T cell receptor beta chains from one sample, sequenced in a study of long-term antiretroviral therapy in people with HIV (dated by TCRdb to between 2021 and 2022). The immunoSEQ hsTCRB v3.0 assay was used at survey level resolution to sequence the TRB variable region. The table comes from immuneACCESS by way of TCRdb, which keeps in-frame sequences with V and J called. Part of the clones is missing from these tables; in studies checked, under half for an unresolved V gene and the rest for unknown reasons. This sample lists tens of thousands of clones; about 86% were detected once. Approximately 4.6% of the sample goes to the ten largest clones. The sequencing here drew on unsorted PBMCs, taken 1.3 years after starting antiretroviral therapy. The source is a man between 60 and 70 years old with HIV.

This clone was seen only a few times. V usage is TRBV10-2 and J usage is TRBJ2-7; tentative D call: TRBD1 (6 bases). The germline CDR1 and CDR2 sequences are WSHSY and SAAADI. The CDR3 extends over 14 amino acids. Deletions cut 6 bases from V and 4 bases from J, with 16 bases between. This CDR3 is CASSDTGTLYEQYF. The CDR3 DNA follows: TGCGCCAGCAGCGACACCGGGACACTGTACGAGCAGTACTTC.

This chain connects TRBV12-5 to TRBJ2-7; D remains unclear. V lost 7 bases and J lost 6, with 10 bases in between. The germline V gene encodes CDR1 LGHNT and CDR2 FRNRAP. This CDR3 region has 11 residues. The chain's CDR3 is CASAQPPEQYF. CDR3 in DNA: TGTGCTAGTGCCCAACCCCCCGAGCAGTACTTC. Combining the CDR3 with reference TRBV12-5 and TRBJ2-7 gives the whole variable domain DARVTQTPRHKVTEMGQEVTMRCQPILGHNTVFWYRQTMMQGLELLAYFRNRAPLDDSGMPKDRFSAEMPDATLATLKIQPSEPRDSAVYFCASAQPPEQYFGPGTRLTVT.

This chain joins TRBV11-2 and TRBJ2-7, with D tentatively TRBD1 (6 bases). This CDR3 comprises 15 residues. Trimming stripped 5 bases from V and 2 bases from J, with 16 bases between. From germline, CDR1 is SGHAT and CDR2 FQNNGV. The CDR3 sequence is CASSRDQTGTYEQYF. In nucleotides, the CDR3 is TGTGCCAGCAGCCGGGATCAGACAGGTACCTACGAGCAGTACTTC.

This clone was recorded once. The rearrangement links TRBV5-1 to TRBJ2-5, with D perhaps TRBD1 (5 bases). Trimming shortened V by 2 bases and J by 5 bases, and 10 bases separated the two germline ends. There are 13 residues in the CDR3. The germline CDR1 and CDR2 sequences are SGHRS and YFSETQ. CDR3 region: CASSFQGIETQYF. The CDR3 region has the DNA TGCGCCAGCAGCTTCCAGGGAATCGAGACCCAGTACTTC. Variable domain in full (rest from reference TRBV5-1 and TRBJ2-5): KAGVTQTPRYLIKTRGQQVTLSCSPISGHRSVSWYQQTPGQGLQFLFEYFSETQRNKGNFPGRFSGRQFSNSRSEMNVSTLELGDSALYLCASSFQGIETQYFGPGTRLLVL.

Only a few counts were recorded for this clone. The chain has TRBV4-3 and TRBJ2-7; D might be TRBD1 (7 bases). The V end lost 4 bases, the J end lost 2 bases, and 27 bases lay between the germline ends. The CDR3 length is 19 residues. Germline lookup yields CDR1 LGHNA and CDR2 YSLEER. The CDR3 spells CASSPNSGRGAPFAYEQYF. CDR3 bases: TGCGCCAGCAGCCCGAACTCGGGCAGGGGGGCTCCTTTCGCCTACGAGCAGTACTTC.

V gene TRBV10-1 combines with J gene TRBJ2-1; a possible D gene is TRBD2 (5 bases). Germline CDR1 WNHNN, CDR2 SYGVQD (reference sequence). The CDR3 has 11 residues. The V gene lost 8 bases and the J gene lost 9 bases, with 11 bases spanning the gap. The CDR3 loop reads CASSEGGEQFF. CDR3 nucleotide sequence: TGCGCCAGCTCCGAGGGTGGTGAGCAGTTCTTC.

CDR3 protein: CASSYQGDLYGYTF. The CDR3 bases are TGTGCCAGCAGTTACCAAGGGGATCTGTATGGCTACACCTTC. The chain employs TRBV6-5 and TRBJ1-2; D possibly corresponds to TRBD1 (5 bases). V lost 2 bases to trimming and J lost 5 bases, with 12 bases between them. Per germline, CDR1 MNHEY and CDR2 SVGAGI. The CDR3 loop spans 14 amino acids.

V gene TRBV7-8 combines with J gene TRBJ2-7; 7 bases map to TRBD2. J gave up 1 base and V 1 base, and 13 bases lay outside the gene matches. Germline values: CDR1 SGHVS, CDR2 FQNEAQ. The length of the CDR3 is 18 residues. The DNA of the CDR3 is TGTGCCAGCAGCTTAGGGGACTACGGACGTTTAATTTCCTACGAGCAGTACTTC. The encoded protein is CASSLGDYGRLISYEQYF.

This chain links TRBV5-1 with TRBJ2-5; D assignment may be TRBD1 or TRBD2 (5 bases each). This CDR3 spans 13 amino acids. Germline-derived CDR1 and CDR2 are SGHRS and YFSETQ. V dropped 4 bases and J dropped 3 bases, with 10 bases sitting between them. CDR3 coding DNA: TGCGCCAGCAGCACGGGGCCGGAAGAGACCCAGTACTTC. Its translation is CASSTGPEETQYF.

The DNA of the CDR3 is TGTGCCAGCAGCTCCGCCGACCTAGCGGGGGGGAAGTATTTT. Its protein product is CASSSADLAGGKYF. J is TRBJ2-3 and V is TRBV7-3; 12 bases agree with TRBD2. The length of the CDR3 is 14 residues. Germline V lookup: CDR1 SGHTA, CDR2 FQGTGA. Unmatched junction bases numbered 9, after V lost 4 bases and J lost 13 bases.

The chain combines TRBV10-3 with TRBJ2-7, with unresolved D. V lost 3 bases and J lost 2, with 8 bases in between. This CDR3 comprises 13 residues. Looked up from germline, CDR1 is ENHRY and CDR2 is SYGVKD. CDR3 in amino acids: CAISERIPYEQYF. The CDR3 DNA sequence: TGTGCCATCAGTGAACGGATCCCCTACGAGCAGTACTTC.

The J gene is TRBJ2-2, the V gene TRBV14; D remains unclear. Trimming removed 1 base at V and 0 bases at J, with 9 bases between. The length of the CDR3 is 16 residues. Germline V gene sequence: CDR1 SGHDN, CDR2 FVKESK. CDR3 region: CASSQVMRTNTGELFF. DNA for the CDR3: TGTGCCAGCAGCCAAGTTATGCGAACGAACACCGGGGAGCTGTTTTTT. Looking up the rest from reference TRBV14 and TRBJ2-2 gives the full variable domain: EAGVTQFPSHSVIEKGQTVTLRCDPISGHDNLYWYRRVMGKEIKFLLHFVKESKQDESGMPNNRFLAERTGGTYSTLKVQPAELEDSGVYFCASSQVMRTNTGELFFGEGSRLTVL.

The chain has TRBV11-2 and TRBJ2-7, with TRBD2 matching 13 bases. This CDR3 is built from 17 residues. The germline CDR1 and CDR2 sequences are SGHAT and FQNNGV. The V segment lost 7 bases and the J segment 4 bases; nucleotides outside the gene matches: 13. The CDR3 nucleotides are TGTGCCAGCATCCCCTCCCCACTAGCGGGAGGGGTGTACGAGCAGTACTTC. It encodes CASIPSPLAGGVYEQYF.

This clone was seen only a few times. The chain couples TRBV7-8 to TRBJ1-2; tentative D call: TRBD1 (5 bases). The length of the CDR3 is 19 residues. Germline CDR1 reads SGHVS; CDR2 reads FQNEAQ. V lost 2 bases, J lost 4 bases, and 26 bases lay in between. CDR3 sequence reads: CASSLNTASVQGPGYGYTF. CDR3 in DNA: TGTGCCAGCAGCTTAAACACCGCCTCGGTCCAGGGTCCGGGCTATGGCTACACCTTC.

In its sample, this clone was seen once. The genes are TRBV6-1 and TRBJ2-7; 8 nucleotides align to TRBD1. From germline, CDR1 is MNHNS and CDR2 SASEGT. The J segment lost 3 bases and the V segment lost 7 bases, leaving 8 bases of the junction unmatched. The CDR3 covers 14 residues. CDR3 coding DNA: TGTGCCAGCACCTCTCAAGGACAGGGCTACGAGCAGTACTTC. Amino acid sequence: CASTSQGQGYEQYF.

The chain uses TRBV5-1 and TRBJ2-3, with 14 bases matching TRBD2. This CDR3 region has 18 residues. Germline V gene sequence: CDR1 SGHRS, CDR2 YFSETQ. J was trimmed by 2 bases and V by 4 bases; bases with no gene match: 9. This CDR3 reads CASSPGTSGRSYTDTQYF. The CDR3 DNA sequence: TGCGCCAGCAGCCCGGGGACTAGCGGGAGATCTTACACAGATACGCAGTATTTT. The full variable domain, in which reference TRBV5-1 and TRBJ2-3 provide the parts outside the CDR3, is KAGVTQTPRYLIKTRGQQVTLSCSPISGHRSVSWYQQTPGQGLQFLFEYFSETQRNKGNFPGRFSGRQFSNSRSEMNVSTLELGDSALYLCASSPGTSGRSYTDTQYFGPGTRLTVL.

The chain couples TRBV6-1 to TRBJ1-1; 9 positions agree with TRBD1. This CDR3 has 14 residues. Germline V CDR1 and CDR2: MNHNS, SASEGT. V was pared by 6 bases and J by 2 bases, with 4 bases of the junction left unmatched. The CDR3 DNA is TGTGCCAGCAGAAGACAGGGGGAAAACACTGAAGCTTTCTTT. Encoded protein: CASRRQGENTEAFF.

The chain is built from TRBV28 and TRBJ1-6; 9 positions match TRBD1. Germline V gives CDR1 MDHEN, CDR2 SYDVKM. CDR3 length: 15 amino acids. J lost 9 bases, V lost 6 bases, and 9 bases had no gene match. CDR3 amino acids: CASSPGDREGSPLHF. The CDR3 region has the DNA TGTGCCAGCAGCCCAGGGGACAGGGAGGGTTCACCCCTCCACTTT.

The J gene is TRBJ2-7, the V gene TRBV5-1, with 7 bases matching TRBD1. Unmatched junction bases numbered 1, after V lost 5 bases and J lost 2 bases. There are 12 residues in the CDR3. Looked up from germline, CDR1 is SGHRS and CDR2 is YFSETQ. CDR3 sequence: CASRGTAYEQYF. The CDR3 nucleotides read TGCGCCAGCAGAGGGACAGCCTACGAGCAGTACTTC.

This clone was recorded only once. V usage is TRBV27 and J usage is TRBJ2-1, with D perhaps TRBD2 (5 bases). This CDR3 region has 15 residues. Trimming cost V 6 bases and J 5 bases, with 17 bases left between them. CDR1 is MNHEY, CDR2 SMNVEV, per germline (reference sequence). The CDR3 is CASSPRAGNHNEQFF. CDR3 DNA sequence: TGTGCCAGCAGCCCGAGGGCTGGGAACCACAATGAGCAGTTCTTC.

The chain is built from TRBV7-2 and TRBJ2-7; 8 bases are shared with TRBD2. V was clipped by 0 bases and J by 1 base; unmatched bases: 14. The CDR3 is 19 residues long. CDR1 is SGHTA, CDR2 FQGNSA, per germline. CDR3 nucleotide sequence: TGTGCCAGCAGCTTAGCGCAATTAGCGGGGACACTAGGTTCCTACGAGCAGTACTTC. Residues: CASSLAQLAGTLGSYEQYF.

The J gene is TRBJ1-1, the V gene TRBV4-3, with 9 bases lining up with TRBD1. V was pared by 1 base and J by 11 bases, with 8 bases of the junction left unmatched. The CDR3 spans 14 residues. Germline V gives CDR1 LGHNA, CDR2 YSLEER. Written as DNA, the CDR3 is TGCGCCAGCAGCCAAGCGGGGACAGGGTCCTCGGCTTTCTTT. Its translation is CASSQAGTGSSAFF.

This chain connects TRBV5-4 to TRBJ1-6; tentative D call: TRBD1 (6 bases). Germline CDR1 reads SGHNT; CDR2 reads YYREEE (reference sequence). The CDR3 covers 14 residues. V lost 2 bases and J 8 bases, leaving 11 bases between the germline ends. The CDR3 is CASSLQGGDSPLHF. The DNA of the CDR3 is TGTGCCAGCAGCTTACAGGGAGGGGATTCACCCCTCCACTTT.

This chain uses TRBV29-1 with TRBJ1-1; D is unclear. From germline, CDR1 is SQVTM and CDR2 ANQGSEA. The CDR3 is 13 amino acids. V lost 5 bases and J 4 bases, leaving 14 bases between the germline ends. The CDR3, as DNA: TGCAGCGTTCTTACTGCCGGCGGCACTGAAGCTTTCTTT. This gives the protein CSVLTAGGTEAFF. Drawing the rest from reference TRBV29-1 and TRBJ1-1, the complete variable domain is SAVISQKPSRDICQRGTSLTIQCQVDSQVTMMFWYRQQPGQSLTLIATANQGSEATYESGFVIDKFPISRPNLTFSTLTVSNMSPEDSSIYLCSVLTAGGTEAFFGQGTRLTVV.